This TCR beta chain was identified in a study of blood T cell repertoires in COVID-19. Study-wide background: Researchers got acute and convalescent COVID-19 samples from the United States, Italy and Spain. From T cells, B-cell-depleted T cells, or PBMCs came the material, which was cDNA or gDNA.

Libraries were prepared by immunoSEQ multiplex PCR; TCRdb keeps only in-frame clonotypes and omits some of them. The sample contains tens of thousands of clones, more than 65% of which appear only once. J gave up 7 bases and V 5 bases, and 5 bases lay outside the gene matches. The V gene's germline CDR1 is PRHDT and CDR2 FYEKMQ (reference sequence). This CDR3 has 15 residues. This chain joins TRBV13 and TRBJ2-3; 14 bases line up with TRBD2. This clonotype was obtained from a woman between 70 and 85 years old with acute or convalescent COVID-19. Sample: peripheral blood. CDR3 coding DNA: TGTGCCAGCAGCCCAGGGACTAGCGGGAGAAATACGCAGTATTTT. It encodes CASSPGTSGRNTQYF.